This is a list of T cell receptor beta chains from one sample in a study of breast tumors, draining lymph nodes, adjacent tissues. TCRdb itself ran the multiplex PCR reads through MiXCR, one entry per CDR3 protein. The data contain roughly 80,000 distinct CDR3 sequences, about 21% of them singletons. The specimen was axillary lymph node tissue. Receptors originate from a female donor with breast cancer. Some clones in this sample may be carry-over from other donors' samples. Both conserved end residues are part of each CDR3. Clone size, where shown, is once, few, many, or a class for clones that have expanded.

V gene | clone size | CDR3 protein
TRBV27 | few | CASSLYPRRDTLNSPLHF
TRBV28 | - | CASSSRRRTANQPQHF
TRBV5-1 | - | CASSLEGRVNTEAFF
TRBV10-3 | - | CAIRTELNTEAFF
TRBV5-1 | many | CASSLGSYNEQFF
TRBV28 | once | CASSSRTGTQPQHF
TRBV20-1 | many | CSASLGLAGGSAQYF
TRBV7-2 | many | CASSQRLAGYEQYF
TRBV19 | many | CASRVQGNYGYTF
TRBV7-6 | many | CASRPSSWETQYF
TRBV3-1 | - | CASSPRVGGLSYGYTF
TRBV7-7 | - | CASSPRQGVAKNIQYF
TRBV6-1 | few | CASSEEHRVRIKGYTF
TRBV20-1 | many | CSAEEGGGAVYEQYF
TRBV7-2 | many | CASSVLAASYDEQFF
TRBV30 | few | CAWSVRLDEKLFF
TRBV7-9 | many | CASSFLPKQVMTGELFF
TRBV19 | many | CARGPFLRRDRSNYGYTF
TRBV7-3 | many | CASSLSFRGGRTTGVETQYF
TRBV20-1 | many | CSAARGAGGSEQYF
TRBV6-5 | many | CASSYSYGTPANNSPLHF
TRBV2 | many | CASNDLGTNWNNEQFF
TRBV5-1 | many | CASSLGGGNQPQHF
TRBV6-2/TRBV6-3 | many | CASSYPTRDEQYF
TRBV29-1 | many | CSVTQSSGRASDTQYF
TRBV28 | - | CASSLWQSLNYGYTF
TRBV14 | many | CASSQGVLLAGGKTQYF
TRBV20-1 | many | CSASTSGTGETEQFF
TRBV7-2 | many | CASSLGFKADSMGISPLHF
TRBV27 | few | CASSLSGQGAGELFF
TRBV5-4 | many | CASSFSGQGVNEQYF
TRBV7-2 | many | CASSLAGGPGETQYF